Listed below are T cell receptor beta chains from one sample, sequenced in a study of T cell responses to AZD1222 COVID-19 vaccine. Repertoires were generated with immunoSEQ multiplex PCR, while TCRdb's copy carries only in-frame clones and drops some. The table lists 160,000 or so clones, approximately 94% of them singletons. The starting material was peripheral blood, obtained 28 days after the second AZD1222 dose. All receptors come from an adult who received the AZD1222 COVID-19 vaccine. The CDR3 runs from the conserved cysteine through the conserved F or W. A D gene is named only where the DNA matches it firmly. For some rows the clone size is stated as once, few or many, or as a class when expanded; others skip it.

j_call v_call d_call clone_size cdr3_nt cdr3_aa
TRBJ2-2 TRBV7-9 NA once TGTGCCAGCAGCTTAGGTGACAGGAACACCGGGGAGCTGTTTTTT CASSLGDRNTGELFF
TRBJ2-4 TRBV18 NA NA TGTGCCAGCTCACCACCCGCGCCCGCAAACATTCAGTACTTC CASSPPAPANIQYF
TRBJ2-5 TRBV21-1 NA NA TGTGCCAGCAGCAAAGAAGAGGGCCCTCAAGAGACCCAGTACTTC CASSKEEGPQETQYF
TRBJ2-7 TRBV29-1 NA NA TGCAGCGTTGGGGGGGGAACAGGGGACGCGTTCCGTCTCTACGAGCAGTACTTC CSVGGGTGDAFRLYEQYF
TRBJ2-7 TRBV30 NA NA TGTGCCTGGAGTCTTGTTTGGAGCTCCTACGAGCAGTACTTC CAWSLVWSSYEQYF
TRBJ2-3 TRBV7-3 NA NA TGTGCCAGCAGCCCTCAGCGGGGCACAGATACGCAGTATTTT CASSPQRGTDTQYF
TRBJ2-5 TRBV27 NA NA TGTGCCAGCAGTTTAGGACCTTACGGGGGAGAGACCCAGTACTTC CASSLGPYGGETQYF
TRBJ1-6 TRBV28 TRBD1 NA TGTGCCAGCAGTTCCCCCGGGACAGGGGCGGGTAATTCACCCCTCCACTTT CASSSPGTGAGNSPLHF
TRBJ1-1 TRBV7-9 NA NA TGTGCCAGCAGCCCTACCCGGACAGAGAACACTGAAGCTTTCTTT CASSPTRTENTEAFF
TRBJ2-1 TRBV3-1/TRBV3-2 TRBD2 NA TGTGCCAGCAGCCCCCTAGCGGGAGGGGACAATGAGCAGTTCTTC CASSPLAGGDNEQFF
TRBJ2-4 TRBV6-5 NA once TGTGCCAGCAGTAGTGGGTCTTCCAACTTTCAGTACTTC CASSSGSSNFQYF
TRBJ1-1 TRBV7-2 TRBD1 NA TGTGCCAGCAGCGCCGATAACGAGTGGTGGACAGGGGACACTGAAGCTTTCTTT CASSADNEWWTGDTEAFF
TRBJ2-7 TRBV6-2/TRBV6-3 NA NA TGTGCCAGCAGTTACTCCCAGGGCGGCGAGCAGTACTTC CASSYSQGGEQYF
TRBJ2-7 TRBV12-1 NA NA TGTGCCAGCAGCTCCTACCGGGACTACTCCCGCTACGAGCAGTACTTC CASSSYRDYSRYEQYF
TRBJ1-1 TRBV3-1/TRBV3-2 NA NA TGTGCCAGCAGCCAAGGAGCGTACACTGAAGCTTTCTTT CASSQGAYTEAFF
TRBJ1-1 TRBV29-1 NA NA TGCAGCGTTGAAGGAGTGAGGAGGACTGAAGCTTTCTTT CSVEGVRRTEAFF
TRBJ1-2 TRBV19 TRBD1 NA TGTGCCACTTTCCCAGGGGGCAGGTATGGCTACACCTTC CATFPGGRYGYTF
TRBJ1-3 TRBV2 NA NA TGTGCCAGCAGTGGTAATAGGGCTGGAAACACCATATATTTT CASSGNRAGNTIYF
TRBJ2-3 TRBV6-5 TRBD2 NA TGTGCCAGCAGTTATAGCGGGATTAGCACAGATACGCAGTATTTT CASSYSGISTDTQYF
TRBJ2-1 TRBV6-5 NA few TGTGCCAGCAGCTCCCATTGGAATGAGCAGTTCTTC CASSSHWNEQFF
TRBJ2-7 TRBV5-1 NA NA TGCGCCAGCAGCTTGGGTAACGGCGCCTACGAGCAGTACTTC CASSLGNGAYEQYF
TRBJ2-5 TRBV7-3 NA NA TGTGCCAGCAGCTTAACGGGTGGCCAAGAGACCCAGTACTTC CASSLTGGQETQYF
TRBJ1-2 TRBV6-1 TRBD1 NA TGTGCCAGCAGTGTGACCGGACAGGGGGCGGGTAACTATGGCTACACCTTC CASSVTGQGAGNYGYTF
TRBJ2-7 TRBV18 TRBD1 NA TGTGCCAGCTCAGCGGACAGGACCTACGAGCAGTACTTC CASSADRTYEQYF
TRBJ2-1 TRBV2 NA few TGTGCCAACTCCCAGGGGGGTCGTAATGAGCAGTTCTTC CANSQGGRNEQFF
TRBJ2-7 TRBV27 NA NA TGTGCCAGCAGCGACGGGCCTCAGGGCGAGCAGTACTTC CASSDGPQGEQYF
TRBJ1-2 TRBV10-3 TRBD1 NA TGTGCCATCAGTGAGTCCCAGGGGGACTATGGCTACACCTTC CAISESQGDYGYTF
TRBJ2-7 TRBV4-1 TRBD1 NA TGCGCCAGCAGCTACCGACAGGGTCTGGACGAGCAGTACTTC CASSYRQGLDEQYF
TRBJ2-2 TRBV24-1 NA NA TGTGCCACCAGTAAAAACACCGGGGAGCTGTTTTTT CATSKNTGELFF
TRBJ2-7 TRBV12-3/TRBV12-4 NA NA TGTGCCAGCAGTGTACAGACCTACGAGCAGTACTTC CASSVQTYEQYF
TRBJ1-5 TRBV3-1/TRBV3-2 NA NA TGTGCCAGCAGCCAAGACGGATGGAGCAATCAGCCCCAGCATTTT CASSQDGWSNQPQHF
TRBJ2-1 TRBV7-9 TRBD2 NA TGTGCCAGCAGCCCGGGACTAGCGGGAGTCCCCTTACGGGGGCAGTTCTTC CASSPGLAGVPLRGQFF
TRBJ2-3 TRBV11-2 NA NA TGTGCCAGCAGCGACTCTAGGGCTGGCACAGATACGCAGTATTTT CASSDSRAGTDTQYF
TRBJ1-3 TRBV28 NA NA TGTGCCAGCGCCGCCCCTCGGGGGGCCTCTGGAAACACCATATATTTT CASAAPRGASGNTIYF
TRBJ2-7 TRBV27 NA NA TGTGCCAGCAGTTCCTCCACTAGGGTGAGTGATCCCTACGAGCAGTACTTC CASSSSTRVSDPYEQYF
TRBJ2-5 TRBV5-1 NA NA TGCGCCAGCAGCTTGGGCCCTGGTGGGGCTACCCAAGAGACCCAGTACTTC CASSLGPGGATQETQYF
TRBJ2-3 TRBV13 TRBD2 once TGTGCCAGCAGCCTCCGGCGGCTAGCGGCTGGCACGGATACGCAGTATTTT CASSLRRLAAGTDTQYF
TRBJ1-4 TRBV2 TRBD1 NA TGTGCCAGCAGTGAGACCCGGACAGGGGGAGAGAAACTGTTTTTT CASSETRTGGEKLFF
TRBJ1-1 TRBV16 NA NA TGTGCCAGCAGCCAATTTGTTCAAAACACTGAAGCTTTCTTT CASSQFVQNTEAFF
TRBJ1-3 TRBV7-9 NA once TGTGCCAGCAGCCCCCCCCTCTCTGGAAACACCATATATTTT CASSPPLSGNTIYF
TRBJ2-7 TRBV6-5 NA NA TGTGCCACCATCGGGCGGGGCCACTACGAGCAGTACTTC CATIGRGHYEQYF